This TCR beta chain derives from a study of radiotherapy plus CTLA-4 blockade in lung cancer. Generated by immunoSEQ multiplex PCR, the TCRdb table keeps only in-frame clones and is missing some. The sample yields 15,000 to 20,000 clones, approximately 85% seen once. Study outcomes and limitations: TCR clones from tumors expanded in blood after radiotherapy plus ipilimumab.

Germline lookup yields CDR1 SNHLY and CDR2 FYNNEI. The CDR3 runs to 18 residues. Worth noting for this clone: Its antigen is not known.

The J gene is TRBJ2-5, the V gene TRBV2; 8 bases map to TRBD2. The DNA end favors TRBJ2-7, so the J call may be wrong. The TCR was taken from a human donor with non-small cell lung cancer whose response to radiotherapy plus ipilimumab could not be evaluated. The sample here was peripheral blood, taken from a patient treated with radiotherapy plus ipilimumab. The CDR3 reads CASSEQILRGGGRYEQYF. The CDR3 region has the DNA TGTGCCAGCAGTGAACAGATCCTACGGGGGGGTGGGAGGTACGAGCAGTACTTC.